The clone carrying this T cell receptor (beta chain) appeared many times. This sample is part of a study of T cells in Graves' hyperthyroidism and ophthalmopathy. Amplified TCR beta CDR3 regions came from RNA transcripts. The study used the HTBI primer set for a first-round RT-PCR of the TCR CDR3. In TCRdb, the multiplex PCR reads were re-called with MiXCR into one record per CDR3 protein. The data show nearly 600,000 distinct CDR3 sequences, approximately 15% seen once. The CDR3 has 13 residues. V was clipped by 7 bases and J by 4 bases, with 13 bases between them. Germline CDR1 LNHDA, CDR2 SQIVND (reference sequence).

Sequencing was carried out using blood. V is TRBV19 and J is TRBJ1-1, with a tentative D call TRBD1 (5 bases). The receptor was isolated from a woman aged 18-29 years with Graves' ophthalmopathy. CDR3 region: CASTMGVGTEAFF. The DNA for the CDR3 is TGTGCCAGTACTATGGGGGTTGGCACTGAAGCTTTCTTT.